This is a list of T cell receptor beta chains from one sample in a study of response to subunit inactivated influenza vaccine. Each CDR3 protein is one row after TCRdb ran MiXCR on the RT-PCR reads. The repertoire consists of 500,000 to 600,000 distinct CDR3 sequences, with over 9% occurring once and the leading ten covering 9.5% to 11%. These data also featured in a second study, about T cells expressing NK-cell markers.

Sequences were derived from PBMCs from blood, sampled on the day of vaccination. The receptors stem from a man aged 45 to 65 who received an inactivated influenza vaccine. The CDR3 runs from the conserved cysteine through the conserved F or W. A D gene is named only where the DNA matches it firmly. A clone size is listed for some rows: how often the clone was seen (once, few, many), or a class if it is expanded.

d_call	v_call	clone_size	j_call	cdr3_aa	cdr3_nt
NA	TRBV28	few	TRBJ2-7	CASSQDRSRVVYEQYF	TGTGCCAGCAGCCAAGACAGGAGCCGTGTTGTGTACGAGCAGTACTTC
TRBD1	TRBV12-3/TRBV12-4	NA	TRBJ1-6	CASSLADRGSPLHF	TGTGCCAGCAGTTTAGCCGACAGGGGGTCACCCCTCCACTTT
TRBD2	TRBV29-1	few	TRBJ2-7	CSVGSSGTYEQYF	TGCAGCGTTGGATCTAGCGGGACCTACGAGCAGTACTTC
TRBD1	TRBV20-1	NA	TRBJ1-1	CSARDRGGTEAFF	TGCAGTGCTAGAGACAGGGGGGGTACTGAAGCTTTCTTT
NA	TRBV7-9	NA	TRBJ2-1	CASSFELAHEQFF	TGTGCCAGCAGCTTCGAACTAGCCCATGAGCAGTTCTTC
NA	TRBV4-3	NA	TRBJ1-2	CASSQLRDIPNYGYTF	TGCGCCAGCAGCCAACTTCGGGACATCCCGAACTATGGCTACACCTTC
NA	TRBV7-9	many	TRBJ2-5	CASNPGSVRAETQYF	TGTGCCAGCAACCCCGGGTCAGTCCGGGCAGAGACCCAGTACTTC
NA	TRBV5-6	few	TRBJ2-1	CASSFGGILDNEQFF	TGTGCCAGCAGCTTTGGCGGGATTTTGGACAATGAGCAGTTCTTC
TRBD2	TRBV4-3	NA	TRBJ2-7	CASSQYALAGLYEQYF	TGCGCCAGCAGCCAATATGCCCTAGCGGGACTCTACGAGCAGTACTTC
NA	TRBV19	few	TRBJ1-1	CASTSGGYLGTEAFF	TGTGCCAGTACAAGCGGGGGCTACCTTGGGACTGAAGCTTTCTTT
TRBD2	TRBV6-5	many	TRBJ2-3	CASSYASGSTDTQYF	TGTGCCAGCAGTTACGCCAGCGGGAGTACAGATACGCAGTATTTT
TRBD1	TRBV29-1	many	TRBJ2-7	CSVDGTGTEPYEQYF	TGCAGCGTTGATGGTACCGGGACAGAGCCCTACGAGCAGTACTTC
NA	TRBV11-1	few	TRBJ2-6	CASSQTIPLSGGANVLTF	TGTGCCAGCAGCCAGACGATCCCCCTATCTGGTGGGGCCAACGTCCTGACTTTC
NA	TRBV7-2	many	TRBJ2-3	CASSPGSSYTDTQYF	TGTGCCAGCAGCCCCGGGAGCTCGTACACAGATACGCAGTATTTT
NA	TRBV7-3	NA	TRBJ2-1	CASSPYSGFVQFF	TGTGCCAGCAGCCCATACTCGGGGTTTGTGCAGTTCTTC
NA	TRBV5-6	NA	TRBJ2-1	CASSPPPSRPYNEQFF	TGTGCCAGCAGCCCCCCGCCGAGTAGGCCATACAATGAGCAGTTCTTC
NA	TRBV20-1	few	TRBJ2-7	CSASYFLMDSYEQYF	TGCAGTGCTAGTTATTTCCTCATGGACTCCTACGAGCAGTACTTC
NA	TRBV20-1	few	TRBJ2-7	CSASDSGPYEQYF	TGCAGTGCTAGCGACTCGGGGCCCTACGAGCAGTACTTC
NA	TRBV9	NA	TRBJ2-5	CASSSSQGRETQYF	TGTGCCAGCAGCTCCTCGCAAGGACGCGAGACCCAGTACTTC
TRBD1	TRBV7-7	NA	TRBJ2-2	CASRGGQGNTGELFF	TGTGCTAGCAGAGGGGGACAGGGTAACACCGGGGAGCTGTTTTTT
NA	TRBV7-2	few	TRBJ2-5	CASSFEALTGTQYF	TGTGCCAGCAGTTTTGAGGCCCTCACCGGGACCCAGTACTTC
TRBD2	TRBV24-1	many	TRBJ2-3	CATSDRTSGRGQGTQYF	TGTGCCACCAGTGATCGGACTAGCGGGAGGGGCCAGGGTACGCAGTATTTT
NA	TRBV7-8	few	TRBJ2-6	CASSFNPQGNSGANVLTF	TGTGCCAGCAGCTTTAACCCCCAGGGGAACTCTGGGGCCAACGTCCTGACTTTC
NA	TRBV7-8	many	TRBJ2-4	CASSLTAVAKNIQYF	TGTGCCAGCAGCTTAACGGCGGTAGCCAAAAACATTCAGTACTTC
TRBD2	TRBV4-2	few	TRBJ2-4	CASSQGTSGIAKNIQYF	TGTGCCAGCAGCCAGGGGACTAGCGGGATAGCCAAAAACATTCAGTACTTC
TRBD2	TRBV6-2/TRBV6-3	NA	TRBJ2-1	CASTYTPASGRKNNEQFF	TGTGCCAGCACCTACACGCCGGCTAGCGGGAGGAAGAACAATGAGCAGTTCTTC
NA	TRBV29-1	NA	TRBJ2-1	CSVAGVEYNEQFF	TGCAGCGTTGCAGGGGTCGAATACAATGAGCAGTTCTTC
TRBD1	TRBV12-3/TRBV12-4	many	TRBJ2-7	CASSRHGTGTYEQYF	TGTGCCAGCAGTAGACACGGGACAGGTACCTACGAGCAGTACTTC
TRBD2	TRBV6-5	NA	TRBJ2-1	CASSYSRLAVNNEQFF	TGTGCCAGCAGTTACTCTCGACTAGCGGTTAACAATGAGCAGTTCTTC
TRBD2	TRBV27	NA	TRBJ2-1	CASSKLATMIPYNEQFF	TGTGCCAGCAGTAAACTAGCGACGATGATACCCTACAATGAGCAGTTCTTC
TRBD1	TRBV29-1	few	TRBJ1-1	CSGGQETAEAFF	TGCAGCGGGGGACAGGAGACTGCTGAAGCTTTCTTT
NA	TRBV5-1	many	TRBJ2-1	CASSLDGGANYNEQFF	TGCGCCAGCAGCTTGGATGGGGGGGCAAACTACAATGAGCAGTTCTTC
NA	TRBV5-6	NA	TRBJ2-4	CASTSRPSDWYNIQYF	TGTGCCAGCACCTCACGGCCCTCAGATTGGTATAACATTCAGTACTTC
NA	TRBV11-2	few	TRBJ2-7	CASSLVVHEQYF	TGTGCCAGCAGCTTAGTAGTCCACGAGCAGTACTTC
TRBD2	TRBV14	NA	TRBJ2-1	CASSQDLWAGGLNEQFF	TGTGCCAGCAGCCAAGATTTATGGGCGGGAGGCCTCAATGAGCAGTTCTTC
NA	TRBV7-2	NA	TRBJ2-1	CASSFRGPNNEQFF	TGTGCCAGCAGCTTCAGGGGACCTAACAATGAGCAGTTCTTC
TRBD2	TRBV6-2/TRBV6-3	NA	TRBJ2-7	CASSYSPFSGRPYEQYF	TGTGCCAGCAGTTACTCACCTTTTAGCGGGAGGCCTTACGAGCAGTACTTC
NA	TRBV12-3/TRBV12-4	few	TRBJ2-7	CASSFQPRGPYEQYF	TGTGCCAGCAGTTTTCAACCCCGGGGGCCCTACGAGCAGTACTTC
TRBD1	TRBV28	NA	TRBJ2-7	CASSLDFGDRGYEQYF	TGTGCCAGCAGTTTAGATTTCGGGGACAGGGGCTACGAGCAGTACTTC